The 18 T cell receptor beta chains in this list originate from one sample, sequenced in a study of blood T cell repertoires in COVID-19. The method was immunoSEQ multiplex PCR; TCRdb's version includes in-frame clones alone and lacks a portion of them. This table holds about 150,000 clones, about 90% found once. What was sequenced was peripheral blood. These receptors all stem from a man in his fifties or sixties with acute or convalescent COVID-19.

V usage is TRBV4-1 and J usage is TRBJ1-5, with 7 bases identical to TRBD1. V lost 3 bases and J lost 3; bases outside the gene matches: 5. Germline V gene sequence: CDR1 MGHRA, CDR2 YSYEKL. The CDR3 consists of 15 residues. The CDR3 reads CASSQRQGFNQPQHF. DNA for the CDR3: TGCGCCAGCAGCCAGAGACAGGGTTTCAATCAGCCCCAGCATTTT.

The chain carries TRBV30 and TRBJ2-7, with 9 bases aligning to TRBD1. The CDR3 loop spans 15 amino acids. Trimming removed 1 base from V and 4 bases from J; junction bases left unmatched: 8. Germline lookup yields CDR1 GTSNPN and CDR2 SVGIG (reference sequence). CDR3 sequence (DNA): TGTGCCTGGAGTGAAACCGGGACAGGGTTATACGAGCAGTACTTC. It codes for CAWSETGTGLYEQYF.

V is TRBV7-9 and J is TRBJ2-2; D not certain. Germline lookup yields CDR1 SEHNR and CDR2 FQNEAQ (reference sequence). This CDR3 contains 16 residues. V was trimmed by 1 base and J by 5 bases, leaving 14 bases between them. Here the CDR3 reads CASSLGVRVSTGELFF. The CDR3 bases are TGTGCCAGCAGCTTAGGTGTACGGGTATCTACCGGGGAGCTGTTTTTT.

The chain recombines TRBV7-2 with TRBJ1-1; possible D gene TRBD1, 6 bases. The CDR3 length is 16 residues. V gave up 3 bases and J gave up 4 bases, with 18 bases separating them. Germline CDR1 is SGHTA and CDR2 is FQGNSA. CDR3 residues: CASSFGRGGARTEAFF. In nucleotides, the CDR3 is TGTGCCAGCAGCTTCGGGCGTGGGGGGGCTCGCACTGAAGCTTTCTTT.

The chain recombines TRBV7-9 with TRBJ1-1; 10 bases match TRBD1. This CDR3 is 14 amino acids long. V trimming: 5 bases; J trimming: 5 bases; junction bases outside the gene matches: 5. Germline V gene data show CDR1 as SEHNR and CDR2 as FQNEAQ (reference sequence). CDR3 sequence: CASSPRTGGTEAFF. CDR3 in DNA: TGTGCCAGCAGCCCCCGGACAGGGGGGACTGAAGCTTTCTTT.

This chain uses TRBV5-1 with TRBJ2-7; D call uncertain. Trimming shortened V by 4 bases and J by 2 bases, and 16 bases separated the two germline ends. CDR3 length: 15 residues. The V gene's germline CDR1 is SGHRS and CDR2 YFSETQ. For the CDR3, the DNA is TGCGCCAGCAGCGCAACCCCGGGTCGGGCCTACGAGCAGTACTTC. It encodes CASSATPGRAYEQYF.

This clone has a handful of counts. CDR3 bases: TGTGCCTGGAGTGTAAAAGGGGCCTGGGAAAAACTGTTTTTT. It specifies CAWSVKGAWEKLFF. This chain uses TRBV30 with TRBJ1-4, with a tentative D call TRBD1 (5 bases). Germline CDR1 GTSNPN, CDR2 SVGIG (reference sequence). The CDR3 runs 14 residues. V was clipped by 0 bases and J by 8 bases, with 13 bases between them.

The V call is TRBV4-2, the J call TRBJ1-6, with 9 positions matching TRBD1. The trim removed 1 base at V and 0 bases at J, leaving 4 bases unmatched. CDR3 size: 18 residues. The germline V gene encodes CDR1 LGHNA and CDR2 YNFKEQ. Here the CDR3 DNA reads TGTGCCAGCAGCCAAGCCGGGACAGGGAGCTCCTATAATTCACCCCTCCACTTT. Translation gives CASSQAGTGSSYNSPLHF.

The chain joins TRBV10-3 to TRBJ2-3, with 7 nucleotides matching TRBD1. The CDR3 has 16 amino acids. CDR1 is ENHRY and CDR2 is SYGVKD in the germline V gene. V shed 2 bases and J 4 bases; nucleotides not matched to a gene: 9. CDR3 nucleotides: TGTGCCATCAGTGAGAGGTCCCAGGGGGTATCAGATACGCAGTATTTT. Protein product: CAISERSQGVSDTQYF.

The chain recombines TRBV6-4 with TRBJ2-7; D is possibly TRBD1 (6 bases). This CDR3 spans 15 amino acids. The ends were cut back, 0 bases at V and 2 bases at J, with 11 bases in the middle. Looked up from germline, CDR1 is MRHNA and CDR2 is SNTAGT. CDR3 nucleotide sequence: TGTGCCAGCAGTGACTCTTGGACAGAGACCTACGAGCAGTACTTC. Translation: CASSDSWTETYEQYF.

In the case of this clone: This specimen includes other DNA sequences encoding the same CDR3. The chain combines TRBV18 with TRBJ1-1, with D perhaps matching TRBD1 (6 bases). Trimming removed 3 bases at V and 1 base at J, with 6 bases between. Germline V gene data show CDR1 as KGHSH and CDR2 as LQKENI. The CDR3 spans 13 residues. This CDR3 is CASSPTGNTEAFF. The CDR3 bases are TGTGCCAGCTCACCGACAGGGAACACTGAAGCTTTCTTT.

The CDR3 DNA is TGCAGCGTTGAAAGGGGACAGGGAGGTGGAAACATTCAGTACTTC. This codes for CSVERGQGGGNIQYF. The chain recombines TRBV29-1 with TRBJ2-4; 9 nucleotides match TRBD1. Trimming took 2 bases from V and 6 from J; bases not matched to a gene: 8. The CDR3 has 15 amino acids. Germline CDR1 and CDR2: SQVTM and ANQGSEA.

The CDR3 nucleotides read TGTGCCAGCTCACCGGCAGGGGGCGCCGCTGAAGCTTTCTTT. Amino acids: CASSPAGGAAEAFF. The chain is built from TRBV18 and TRBJ1-1, with TRBD1 identical over 8 bases. The V segment lost 3 bases and the J segment 6 bases; nucleotides outside the gene matches: 6. The CDR3 runs to 14 residues. CDR1 KGHSH and CDR2 LQKENI come from the germline V gene.

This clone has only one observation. Here the CDR3 reads CASSVEGGRAGDTQYF. CDR3 coding DNA: TGTGCCAGCAGCGTAGAGGGCGGTAGGGCGGGAGATACGCAGTATTTT. The chain carries TRBV9 and TRBJ2-3, with D possibly being TRBD2 (5 bases). The V end lost 0 bases, the J end lost 5 bases, and 16 bases lay between the germline ends. Germline V gene sequence: CDR1 SGDLS, CDR2 YYNGEE. This CDR3 comprises 16 residues.

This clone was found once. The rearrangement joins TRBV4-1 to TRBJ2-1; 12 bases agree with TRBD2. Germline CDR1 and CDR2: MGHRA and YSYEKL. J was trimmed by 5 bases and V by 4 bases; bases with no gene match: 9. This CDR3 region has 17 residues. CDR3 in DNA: TGCGCCAGCAGCCCCGCCCCACTAGCGGGAGGCAACAATGAGCAGTTCTTC. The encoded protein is CASSPAPLAGGNNEQFF.

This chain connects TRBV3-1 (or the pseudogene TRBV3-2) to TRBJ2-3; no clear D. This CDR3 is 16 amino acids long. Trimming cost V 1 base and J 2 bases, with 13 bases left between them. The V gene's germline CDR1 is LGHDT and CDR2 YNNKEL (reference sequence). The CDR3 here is CASSQVKHISTDTQYF. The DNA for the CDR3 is TGTGCCAGCAGCCAAGTTAAACACATCTCCACAGATACGCAGTATTTT.

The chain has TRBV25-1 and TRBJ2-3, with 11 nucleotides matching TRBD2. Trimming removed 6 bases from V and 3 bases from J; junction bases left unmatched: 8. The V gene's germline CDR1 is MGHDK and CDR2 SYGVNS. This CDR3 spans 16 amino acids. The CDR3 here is CASSPSASGRTDTQYF. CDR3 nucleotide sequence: TGTGCCAGCAGCCCCTCCGCTAGCGGGAGGACAGATACGCAGTATTTT.

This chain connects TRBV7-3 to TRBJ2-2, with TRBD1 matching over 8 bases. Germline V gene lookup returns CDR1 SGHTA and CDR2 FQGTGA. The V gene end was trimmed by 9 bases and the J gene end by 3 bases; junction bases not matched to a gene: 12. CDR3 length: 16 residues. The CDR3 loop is CASTPRQGADTGELFF. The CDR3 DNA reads TGTGCCAGTACCCCCAGGCAGGGGGCGGACACCGGGGAGCTGTTTTTT.